This T cell receptor (beta chain) comes out of a study of cytomegalovirus exposure and HLA in healthy donors. Study results and caveats: A later analysis revealed that TCR association rates differed between HLA loci, peaking at DRB1 and bottoming out at HLA-C. Both high specificity and high sensitivity reportedly marked the classifier's diagnosis of cytomegalovirus status. Earlier analysis found most TCR beta V segments productive about 90% or about 30% of the time.

Germline CDR1 and CDR2: PRHDT and FYEKMQ (reference sequence). The CDR3 is made up of 12 amino acids. The V gene lost 2 bases and the J gene lost 10 bases, with 11 bases spanning the gap. Turning to this clone: Its target is unknown.

The PCR made use of 60 Vbeta and 13 Jbeta primers. Sequenced by immunoSEQ multiplex PCR; TCRdb stores in-frame clones only, minus some. The sample carries around 130,000 clones, about four fifths recorded once. The chain has TRBV13 and TRBJ1-1, with D possibly matching TRBD1 (5 bases). Sequenced: PBMCs. The receptor comes from a woman between 35 and 50 years old in good health and CMV-seronegative. Here the CDR3 reads CASSLQGEGAFF. The DNA for the CDR3 is TGTGCCAGCAGCTTACAAGGGGAAGGAGCTTTCTTT.